A selection of T cell receptor beta chains follows, all from one sample in a study of blood T cells in healthy people across ages. Using its own MiXCR run on the 5' RACE reads, TCRdb lists one record per CDR3 protein. The profile shows about 2 million distinct CDR3 sequences, about 50% of them singletons. Input material: blood. These receptors were obtained from a woman in her 40s in good health. CDR3s leave out the opening cysteine and the closing phenylalanine or tryptophan. Size is stated for part of the rows, as once, few or many counts, or as a class when the clone is expanded.

>NA|TRBV7-2|TRBJ1-2|13
ASSPLGRAHYGYT
>NA|TRBV2|TRBJ2-7|10
ATQTSRYEQY
>NA|TRBV5-6|TRBJ1-5|14
ASSYMSRGSNQPQH
>few|TRBV7-2|TRBJ2-3|11
ASSPRGVDTQY
>few|TRBV27|TRBJ2-5|13
ASSSYRVGQETQY
>NA|TRBV7-9|TRBJ1-2|15
ASSPLIGQGSSHGYT
>NA|TRBV20-1|TRBJ1-4|12
SAFYSGGYEKLF
>NA|TRBV12-3/TRBV12-4|TRBJ2-3|10
ASSSPRNTQY
>few|TRBV27|TRBJ2-5|13
ASSPLTSGEETQY
>NA|TRBV9|TRBJ2-3|13
ASSVDGRSTDTQY
>NA|TRBV5-1|TRBJ1-6|12
ASSLQGPNSPLH
>NA|TRBV12-3/TRBV12-4|TRBJ2-5|12
ASSARAHQETQY
>NA|TRBV20-1|TRBJ1-2|13
SAKLPIVGGSGYT
>many|TRBV12-3/TRBV12-4|TRBJ2-3|13
ASSLRGGPTDTQY
>NA|TRBV4-3|TRBJ1-2|15
ASSQVDRGGQAYGYT
>NA|TRBV24-1|TRBJ2-3|15
ATSDYPTSVSGDTQY
>few|TRBV10-3|TRBJ2-1|15
AISEGTGGSSYNEQF
>NA|TRBV6-2/TRBV6-3|TRBJ2-7|13
ASRARGQASYEQY
>NA|TRBV5-6|TRBJ2-7|12
ASYLAGGGDEQY
>NA|TRBV20-1|TRBJ2-4|13
SARDGQGALNIQY
>NA|TRBV13|TRBJ2-3|12
ASSSTGSGDTQY
>NA|TRBV20-1|TRBJ1-2|12
SAPRDSDNYGYT
>few|TRBV11-2|TRBJ2-5|9
ASSFGGDQY
>once|TRBV5-1|NA|13
ASMWAAYSYNEQY
>NA|TRBV13|TRBJ1-6|12
ASRGTTYNSPLH
>few|TRBV5-1|TRBJ2-3|13
ASSLSISGTDTQY
>NA|TRBV2|NA|8
ASYDGTQY
>NA|TRBV20-1|TRBJ2-3|12
SASLGGGTDTQY
>few|TRBV29-1|TRBJ2-3|12
SVGTSGVTDTQY
>NA|TRBV20-1|TRBJ1-6|11
SALGGLNSPLH
>few|TRBV7-2|TRBJ2-7|12
ASSLGGGKKEQY
>NA|TRBV28|TRBJ1-2|12
ASRSSGQLAGYT
>NA|TRBV12-3/TRBV12-4|TRBJ2-1|11
ASSTRPSGEQF
>NA|TRBV5-5|TRBJ2-3|11
ASRLTVANTQY
>NA|TRBV9|NA|12
ASSVGELTLTQY
>many|TRBV29-1|TRBJ2-1|13
SVLKRAGGMNEQF
>NA|TRBV6-6|TRBJ1-2|15
ASSPQWVGTGGNGYT
>few|TRBV6-5|TRBJ2-1|12
ASSPSRIRNEQF
>NA|TRBV7-2|TRBJ1-4|13
ASSSKQSSSEKLF
>few|TRBV7-9|TRBJ1-1|13
ASSLVRVMNTEAF
>few|TRBV20-1|TRBJ2-5|13
SAKAAPQIQETQY
>NA|TRBV5-6|TRBJ2-7|11
ASTDGTGVEQY
>NA|TRBV6-2/TRBV6-3|NA|12
ASTQGGSYNEQY
>NA|TRBV24-1|TRBJ1-2|12
ATSDHSTLPGYT
>NA|TRBV28|TRBJ1-2|11
ASKIPLGYGYT
>few|TRBV5-1|TRBJ1-1|13
ASSFSGGLNTEAF
>few|TRBV27|TRBJ2-7|12
ASSSPFSPYEQY
>NA|TRBV24-1|TRBJ1-2|14
ATSASKTARSYGYT
>NA|TRBV29-1|TRBJ1-5|11
SVGQGKNQPQH
>once|TRBV29-1|TRBJ2-1|12
SVSGTSLYNEQF
>NA|TRBV6-2/TRBV6-3|TRBJ1-5|15
ASSSIGEGRPNQPQH
>few|TRBV25-1|TRBJ2-7|14
ASSAVWQGLSYEQY
>NA|TRBV7-6|NA|13
ASTKQGGPKETQY
>NA|TRBV29-1|TRBJ1-2|13
SVENRDSREWGYT
>once|TRBV4-1|TRBJ2-7|13
ASSQFTGSGYEQY
>NA|TRBV4-3|TRBJ2-5|13
ASSRVPTGFLEQY
>few|TRBV7-2|TRBJ2-5|13
ASSLVPSGKETQY
>few|TRBV7-2|TRBJ2-1|13
ASSLSGGPRNEQF
>few|TRBV4-2|TRBJ1-4|13
ASSPAGTGGEKLF
>few|TRBV12-3/TRBV12-4|TRBJ1-2|13
ASSDRTLPIYGYT